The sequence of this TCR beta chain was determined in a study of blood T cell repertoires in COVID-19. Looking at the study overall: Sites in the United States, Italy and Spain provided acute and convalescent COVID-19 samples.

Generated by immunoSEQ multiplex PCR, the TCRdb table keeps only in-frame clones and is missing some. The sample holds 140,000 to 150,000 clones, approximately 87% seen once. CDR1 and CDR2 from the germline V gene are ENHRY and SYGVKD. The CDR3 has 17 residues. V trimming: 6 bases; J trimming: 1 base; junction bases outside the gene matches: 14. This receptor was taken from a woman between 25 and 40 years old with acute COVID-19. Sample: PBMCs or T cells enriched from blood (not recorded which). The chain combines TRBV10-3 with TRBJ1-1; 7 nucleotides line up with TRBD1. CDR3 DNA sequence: TGTGCCATCAGGGACAGGAGTACCCTTCAGGGGAACACTGAAGCTTTCTTT. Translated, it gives CAIRDRSTLQGNTEAFF.